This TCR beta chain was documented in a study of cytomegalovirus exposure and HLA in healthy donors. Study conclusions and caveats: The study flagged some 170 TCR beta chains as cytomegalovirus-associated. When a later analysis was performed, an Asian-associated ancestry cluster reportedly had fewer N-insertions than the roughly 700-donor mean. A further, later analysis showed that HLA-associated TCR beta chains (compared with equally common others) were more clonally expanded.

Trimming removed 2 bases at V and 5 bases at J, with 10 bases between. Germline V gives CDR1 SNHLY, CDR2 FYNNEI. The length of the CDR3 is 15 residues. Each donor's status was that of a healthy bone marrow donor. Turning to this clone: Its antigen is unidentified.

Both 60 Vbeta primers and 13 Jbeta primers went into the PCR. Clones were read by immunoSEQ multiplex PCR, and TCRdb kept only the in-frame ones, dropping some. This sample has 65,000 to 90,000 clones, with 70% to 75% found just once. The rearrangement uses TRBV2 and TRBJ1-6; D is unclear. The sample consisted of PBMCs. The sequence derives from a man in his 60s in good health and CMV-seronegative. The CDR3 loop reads CASSESGRDNSPLHF. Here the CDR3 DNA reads TGTGCCAGCAGTGAATCGGGAAGGGATAATTCACCCCTCCACTTT.